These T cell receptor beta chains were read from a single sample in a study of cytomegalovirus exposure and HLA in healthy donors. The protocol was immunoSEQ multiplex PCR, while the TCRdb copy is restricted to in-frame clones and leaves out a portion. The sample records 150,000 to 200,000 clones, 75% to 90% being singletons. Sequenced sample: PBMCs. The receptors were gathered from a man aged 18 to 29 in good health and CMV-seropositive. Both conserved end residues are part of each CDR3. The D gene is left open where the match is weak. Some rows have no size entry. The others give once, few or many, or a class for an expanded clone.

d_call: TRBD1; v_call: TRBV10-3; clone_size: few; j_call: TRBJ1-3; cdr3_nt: TGTGCCATCAGCGGACAGGGGGAATACACCATATATTTT; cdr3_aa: CAISGQGEYTIYF
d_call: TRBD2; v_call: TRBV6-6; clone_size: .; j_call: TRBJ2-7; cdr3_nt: TGTGCCAGCAACGGACTAGCGGGGTCGCGCGAGCAGTACTTC; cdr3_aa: CASNGLAGSREQYF
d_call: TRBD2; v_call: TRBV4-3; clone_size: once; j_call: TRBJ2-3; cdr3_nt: TGCGCCAGCAGCCAAGATCCAGCGGGGGGACTCACAGATACGCAGTATTTT; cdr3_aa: CASSQDPAGGLTDTQYF
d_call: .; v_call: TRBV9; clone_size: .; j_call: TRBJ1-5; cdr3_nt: TGTGCCAGCAGCGTAGACGGGTATAGCAATCAGCCCCAGCATTTT; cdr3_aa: CASSVDGYSNQPQHF
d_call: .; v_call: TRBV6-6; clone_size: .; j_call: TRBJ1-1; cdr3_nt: TGTGCCAGCAGTTACGGACAGATCAACCCTGAAGCTTTCTTT; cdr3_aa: CASSYGQINPEAFF
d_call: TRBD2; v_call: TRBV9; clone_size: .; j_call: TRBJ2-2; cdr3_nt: TGTGCCAGCAAAGGGACTAGCGGGAACACCGGGGAGCTGTTTTTT; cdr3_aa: CASKGTSGNTGELFF
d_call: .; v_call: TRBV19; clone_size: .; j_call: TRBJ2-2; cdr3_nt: TGTGCCAGTAGTGCCCGCAGGGGGGACACCGGGGAGCTGTTTTTT; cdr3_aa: CASSARRGDTGELFF
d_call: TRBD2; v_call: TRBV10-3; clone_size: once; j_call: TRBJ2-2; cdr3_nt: TGTGCCATCCCCCAGCCCGGGGGGGGTACCGGGGAGCTGTTTTTT; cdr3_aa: CAIPQPGGGTGELFF
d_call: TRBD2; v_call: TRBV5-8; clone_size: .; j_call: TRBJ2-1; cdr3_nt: TGTGCCAGCAGCGCCAGGACTAGCGGGGGCCACAATGAGCAGTTCTTC; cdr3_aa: CASSARTSGGHNEQFF
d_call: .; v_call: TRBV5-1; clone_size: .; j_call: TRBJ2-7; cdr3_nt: TGCGCCAGCAGCTTTCGTCTACAGGCAACGAGCTCCTACGAGCAGTACTTC; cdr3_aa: CASSFRLQATSSYEQYF
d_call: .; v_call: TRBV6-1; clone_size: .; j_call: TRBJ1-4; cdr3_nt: TGTGCCAGCACCTCCCTGAGGAAACTGTTTTTT; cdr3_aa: CASTSLRKLFF
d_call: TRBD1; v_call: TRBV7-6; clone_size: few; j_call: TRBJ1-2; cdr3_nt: TGTGCCAGCAGCTTAGACAGGGGGCCTAACTATGGCTACACCTTC; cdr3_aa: CASSLDRGPNYGYTF
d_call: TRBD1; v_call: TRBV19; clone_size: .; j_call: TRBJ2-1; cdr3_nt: TGTGCCAGTAGTATAGATGAAGGACAGGTGGGTGAGCAGTTCTTC; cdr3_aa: CASSIDEGQVGEQFF
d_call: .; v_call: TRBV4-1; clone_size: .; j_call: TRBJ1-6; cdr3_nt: TGCGCCAGCAGCCAAGGTTTCTCGGACAGTTATAATTCCCCCCTCCACTTT; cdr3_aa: CASSQGFSDSYNSPLHF
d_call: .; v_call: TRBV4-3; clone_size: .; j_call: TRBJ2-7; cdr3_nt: TGCGCCAGCAGCCAAGGGGGGGGGACAGGAACCTACGAGCAGTACTTC; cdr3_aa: CASSQGGGTGTYEQYF
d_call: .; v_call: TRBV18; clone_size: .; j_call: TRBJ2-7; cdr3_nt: TGTGCCAGCTCTCACGGAGAAGGGGGGGCCTACGAGCAGTACTTC; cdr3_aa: CASSHGEGGAYEQYF
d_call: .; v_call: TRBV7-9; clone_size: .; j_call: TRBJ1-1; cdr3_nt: TGTTCCAGCAGCCCCCAGGGGCCCACGAACACTGAAGCTTTCTTT; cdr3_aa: CSSSPQGPTNTEAFF
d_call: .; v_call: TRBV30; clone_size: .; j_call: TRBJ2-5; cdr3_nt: TGTGCCTGGAGTGTTACGCAGGGAGGCGAGACCCAGTACTTC; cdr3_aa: CAWSVTQGGETQYF
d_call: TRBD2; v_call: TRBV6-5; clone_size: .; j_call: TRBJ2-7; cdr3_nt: TGTGCCAGCAGGCCTAGCGGATACGAGCAGTACTTC; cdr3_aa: CASRPSGYEQYF
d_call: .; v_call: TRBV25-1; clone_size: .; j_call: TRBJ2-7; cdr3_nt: TGTGCCAGCAGCTGGATTTCGGAGGGAGGCTACGAGCAGTACTTC; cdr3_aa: CASSWISEGGYEQYF
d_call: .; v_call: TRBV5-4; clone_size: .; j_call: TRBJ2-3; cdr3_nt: TGTGCCAGCAGCATGTTAACGGGGGTTATCACAGATACGCAGTATTTT; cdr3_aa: CASSMLTGVITDTQYF
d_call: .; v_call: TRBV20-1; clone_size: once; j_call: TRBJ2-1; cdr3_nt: TGCAGTGCTAGAATCGTTCGTGAGCAGTTCTTC; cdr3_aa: CSARIVREQFF
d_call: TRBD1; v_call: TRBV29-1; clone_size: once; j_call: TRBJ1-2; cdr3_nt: TGCAGCGTTGGTGGACAGGGATGGAAGGGCTACACCTTC; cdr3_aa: CSVGGQGWKGYTF
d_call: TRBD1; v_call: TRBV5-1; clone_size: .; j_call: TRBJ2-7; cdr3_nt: TGCGCCAGCAGCCCGACGGCGGGACAGGGATTGCGCGAGCAGTACTTC; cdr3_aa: CASSPTAGQGLREQYF
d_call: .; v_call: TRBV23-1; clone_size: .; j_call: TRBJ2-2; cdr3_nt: TGCGCCAGCAGTTTGGCCCGTGAAGACACCGGGGAGCTGTTTTTT; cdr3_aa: CASSLAREDTGELFF
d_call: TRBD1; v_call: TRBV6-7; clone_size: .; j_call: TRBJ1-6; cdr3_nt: TGTGCCAGCAGTATTGGACAGGGATATAATTCACCCCTCCACTTT; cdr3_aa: CASSIGQGYNSPLHF
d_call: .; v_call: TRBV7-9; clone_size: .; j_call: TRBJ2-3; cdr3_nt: TGTGCCAGCAGCGATACAGGGAGCAGCACAGATACGCAGTATTTT; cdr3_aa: CASSDTGSSTDTQYF
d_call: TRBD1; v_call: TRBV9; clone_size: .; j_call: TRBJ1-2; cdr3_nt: TGTGCCAGCAGCGTAGGAGGTCGACAGGGGGTATATGGCTACACCTTC; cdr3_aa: CASSVGGRQGVYGYTF
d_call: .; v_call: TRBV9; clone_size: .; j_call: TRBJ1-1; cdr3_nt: TGTGCCAGCAGCCCCCAGGACAGCGAAGCTTTCTTT; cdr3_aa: CASSPQDSEAFF
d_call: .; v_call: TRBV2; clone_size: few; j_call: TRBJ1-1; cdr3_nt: TGTGCCAGCAGTGAGGCCAGGGGAGCTTTCTTT; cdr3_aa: CASSEARGAFF
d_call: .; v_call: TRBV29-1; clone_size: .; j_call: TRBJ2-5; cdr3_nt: TGCAGCGTTGACCGGTTAGAAGAGACCCAGTACTTC; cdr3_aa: CSVDRLEETQYF
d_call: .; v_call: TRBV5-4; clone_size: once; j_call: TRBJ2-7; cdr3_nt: TGTGCCAGCAGCTTGGAGACAGCCTCCTACGAGCAGTACTTC; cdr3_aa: CASSLETASYEQYF